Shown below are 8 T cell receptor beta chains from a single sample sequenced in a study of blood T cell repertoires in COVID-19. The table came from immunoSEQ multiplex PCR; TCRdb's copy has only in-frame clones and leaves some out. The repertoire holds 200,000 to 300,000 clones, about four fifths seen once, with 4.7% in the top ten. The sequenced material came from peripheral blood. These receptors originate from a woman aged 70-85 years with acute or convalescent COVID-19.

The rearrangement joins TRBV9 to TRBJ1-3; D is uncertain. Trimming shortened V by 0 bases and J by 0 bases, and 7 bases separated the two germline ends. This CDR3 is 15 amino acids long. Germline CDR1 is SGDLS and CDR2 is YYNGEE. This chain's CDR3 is CASSVDGLSGNTIYF. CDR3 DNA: TGTGCCAGCAGCGTAGATGGCCTCTCTGGAAACACCATATATTTT.

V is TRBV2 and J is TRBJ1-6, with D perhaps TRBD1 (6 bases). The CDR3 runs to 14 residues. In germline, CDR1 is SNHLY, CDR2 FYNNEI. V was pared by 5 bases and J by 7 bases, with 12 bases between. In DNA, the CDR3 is TGTGCCAGCAGTCTCCGGGACAAGAATTCACCCCTCCACTTT. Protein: CASSLRDKNSPLHF.

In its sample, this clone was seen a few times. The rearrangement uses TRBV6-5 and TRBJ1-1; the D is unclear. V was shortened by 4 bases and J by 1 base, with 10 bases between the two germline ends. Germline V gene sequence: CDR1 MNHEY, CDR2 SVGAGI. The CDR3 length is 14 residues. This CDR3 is CASSLIQQNTEAFF. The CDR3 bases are TGTGCCAGCAGTTTGATACAGCAGAACACTGAAGCTTTCTTT.

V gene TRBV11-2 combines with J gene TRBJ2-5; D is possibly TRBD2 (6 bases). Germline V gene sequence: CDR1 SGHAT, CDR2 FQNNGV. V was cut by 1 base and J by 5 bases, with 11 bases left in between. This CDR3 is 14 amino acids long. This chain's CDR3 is CASSLGGGFETQYF. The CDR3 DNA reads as TGTGCCAGCAGCTTAGGAGGAGGGTTCGAGACCCAGTACTTC.

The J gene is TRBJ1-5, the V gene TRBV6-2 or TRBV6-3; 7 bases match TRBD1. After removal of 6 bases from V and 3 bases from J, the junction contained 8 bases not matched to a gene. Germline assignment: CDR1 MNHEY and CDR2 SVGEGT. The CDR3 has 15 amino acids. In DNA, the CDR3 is TGTGCCAGCAGCACAGACAGGGCACCCAATCAGCCCCAGCATTTT. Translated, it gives CASSTDRAPNQPQHF.

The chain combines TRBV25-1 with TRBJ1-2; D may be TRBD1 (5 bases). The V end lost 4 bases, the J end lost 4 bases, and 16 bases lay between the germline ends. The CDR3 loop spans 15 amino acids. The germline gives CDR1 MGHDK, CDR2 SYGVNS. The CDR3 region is CASSANRRHVYGYTF. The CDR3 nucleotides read TGTGCCAGCAGTGCGAACAGGCGGCACGTCTATGGCTACACCTTC.

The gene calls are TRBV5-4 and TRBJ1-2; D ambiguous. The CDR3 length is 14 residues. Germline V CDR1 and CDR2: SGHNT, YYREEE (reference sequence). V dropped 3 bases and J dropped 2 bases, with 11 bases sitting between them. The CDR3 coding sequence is TGTGCCAGCAGCTCCCTCGGGAAGAACTATGGCTACACCTTC. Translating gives CASSSLGKNYGYTF.

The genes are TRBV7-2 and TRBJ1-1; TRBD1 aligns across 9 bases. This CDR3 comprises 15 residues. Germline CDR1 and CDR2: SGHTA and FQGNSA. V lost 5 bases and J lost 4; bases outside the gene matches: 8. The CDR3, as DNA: TGTGCCAGCAGCCTCCTGGGACAGGGAGGCACTGAAGCTTTCTTT. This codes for CASSLLGQGGTEAFF.